This passage covers 11 T cell receptor beta chains from one sample sequenced in a study of regulatory T cells in long-lasting Graves disease. Combining iRepertoire HTBI primers with Arm-PCR of CDR3 regions, the authors built TCR beta libraries. TCRdb recomputed calls from the multiplex PCR reads with MiXCR, one row per CDR3 protein. The sample has 400,000 to 500,000 distinct CDR3 sequences, about 15% seen once. The time point here: newly diagnosed GD, antithyroid drugs for less than 3 months. PBMC RNA was the source of the TCR library. These same records also appear under a second study, on T cells in Graves' hyperthyroidism and ophthalmopathy.

Here the sequenced sample was peripheral blood mononuclear cells (PBMCs), taken at new diagnosis, from a patient treated with antithyroid drugs. Receptors originate from a woman between 18 and 29 years old with Graves disease.

The chain recombines TRBV20-1 with TRBJ2-7, with TRBD1 identical over 8 bases. The CDR3 contains 15 residues. The germline CDR1 and CDR2 sequences are DFQATT and SNEGSKA (reference sequence). The V gene end was trimmed by 1 base and the J gene end by 3 bases; junction bases not matched to a gene: 8. The CDR3 nucleotides read TGCAGTGCTAGAGGCCTCCGGGACAGGAGCTACGAGCAGTACTTC. Translating gives CSARGLRDRSYEQYF.

The table lists this clonotype with many counts. V gene TRBV27 combines with J gene TRBJ2-1; 9 bases map to TRBD1. The CDR3 loop spans 16 amino acids. Germline-derived CDR1 and CDR2 are MNHEY and SMNVEV (reference sequence). The J segment lost 9 bases and the V segment lost 2 bases, leaving 11 bases of the junction unmatched. CDR3 DNA sequence: TGTGCCAGCAGTTTACTACAGGGGGCGGTAGGTCCTGAGCAGTTCTTC. It translates to CASSLLQGAVGPEQFF.

This clonotype was counted ten times or more. This chain links TRBV4-2 with TRBJ2-1; 10 nucleotides align to TRBD1. The CDR3 runs to 15 residues. Germline CDR1 and CDR2: LGHNA and YNFKEQ. J lost 3 bases, V lost 4 bases, and 3 bases had no gene match. The DNA for the CDR3 is TGTGCCAGCAGCCTCGGGACAGGGGACTACAATGAGCAGTTCTTC. Encoded protein: CASSLGTGDYNEQFF.

Many counts were recorded for this clonotype. The J gene is TRBJ1-1, the V gene TRBV12-3 or TRBV12-4; D possibly corresponds to TRBD1 (6 bases). The CDR3 length is 11 residues. Trimming pared 6 bases from V and 10 bases from J, leaving 12 bases between. The CDR3 DNA reads as TGTGCCAGCAGGAGGACAGAAGTAGCTTTCTTT. This sequence encodes CASRRTEVAFF.

This clonotype was detected many times. The gene calls are TRBV20-1 and TRBJ1-4, with D maybe TRBD1 (6 bases). Germline CDR1 is DFQATT and CDR2 is SNEGSKA (reference sequence). This CDR3 spans 12 amino acids. The CDR3 loop reads CSVGGGNEKLFF. DNA of the CDR3: TGCAGCGTTGGGGGGGGCAATGAAAAACTGTTTTTT.

The table lists this clonotype with many counts. The chain links TRBV3-1 to TRBJ2-1, with D tentatively TRBD2 (5 bases). This CDR3 comprises 15 residues. Trimming took off 1 base at V and 8 bases at J, with 15 bases between the two ends. Germline values: CDR1 LGHDT, CDR2 YNNKEL (reference sequence). The DNA of the CDR3 is TGTGCCAGCAGCCAAGTTTCCCTAGCTACAGATGAGCAGTTCTTC. This codes for CASSQVSLATDEQFF.

This clonotype has more than one count but fewer than ten. The genes are TRBV5-1 and TRBJ1-1; D is unresolved. The CDR3 has 13 amino acids. V lost 6 bases and J 3 bases, leaving 12 bases between the germline ends. The germline gives CDR1 SGHRS, CDR2 YFSETQ. The CDR3 region has the DNA TGCGCCAGCACCCGACGTGGGGACACTGAAGCTTTCTTT. Encoded protein: CASTRRGDTEAFF.

Comment on this clonotype: One end of the junction does not line up with germline, which may come from a read error. The V call is TRBV28, the J call TRBJ2-7, with D perhaps matching TRBD1 (5 bases). CDR3 length: 13 residues. The V gene's germline CDR1 is MDHEN and CDR2 SYDVKM. The CDR3, as DNA: TGTGCCAGCAGTTTAGCCAGTCGGGCAGGGTGGAACTTC. This translates into CASSLASRAGWNF.

This chain uses TRBV18 with TRBJ2-1; D ambiguous. The CDR3 consists of 13 residues. With 6 bases removed from V and 4 bases from J, the gap between germline ends came to 10 bases. Germline V gives CDR1 KGHSH, CDR2 LQKENI. The DNA of the CDR3 is TGTGCCAGCTCGAAGGTAGGATACAATGAGCAGTTCTTC. Amino acid sequence: CASSKVGYNEQFF.

The gene calls are TRBV28 and TRBJ1-2, with D possibly TRBD1 on 5 matching bases. Trimming removed 10 bases from V and 6 bases from J, with 30 bases in between. The CDR3 is 17 amino acids. Germline lookup yields CDR1 MDHEN and CDR2 SYDVKM. The CDR3 region has the DNA TGTGCCACTCTTCGGCCAATGGGGGTGAACAAAAAAAATGGCTACACCTTC. Translating it yields CATLRPMGVNKKNGYTF.

The chain has TRBV4-3 and TRBJ2-2, with D possibly being TRBD1 or TRBD2 (5 bases each). Per the germline V gene, CDR1 is LGHNA and CDR2 is YSLEER. The CDR3 consists of 15 residues. Trimming stripped 2 bases from V and 1 base from J, with 8 bases between. The CDR3 bases are TGCGCCAGCAGCCAATCTGGGGGGAACACCGGGGAGCTGTTTTTT. Amino acid sequence: CASSQSGGNTGELFF.